The rows below give T cell receptor beta chains drawn from one sample of a study of shared clonotypes between healthy human individuals. Clones were sequenced by immunoSEQ multiplex PCR, and TCRdb holds only the in-frame ones, with some missing. The data show some 600,000 clones, 95% to 97% seen once. The sample taken for sequencing was naive CD8+ T cells sorted from blood. The receptors shown here come from a woman aged 25 to 39 in good health. The CDR3 runs from the conserved cysteine through the conserved F or W. The D gene is left open where the match is weak. Clone size is stated in some rows and not others, as once, few, many or a class when expanded.

CDR3 | DNA | length | size | J | D | V
CASSTGQGFTGTEAFF | TGTGCCAGCAGTACGGGACAGGGTTTTACGGGAACTGAAGCTTTCTTT | 16 | - | TRBJ1-1 | TRBD1 | TRBV28
CASSEKGGLGAHEQYF | TGTGCCAGCAGTGAAAAGGGCGGGTTAGGGGCCCACGAGCAGTACTTC | 16 | - | TRBJ2-7 | - | TRBV6-1
CASSESERERYEQYF | TGCGCCAGCAGTGAGTCCGAGCGGGAGCGGTACGAGCAGTACTTC | 15 | - | TRBJ2-7 | TRBD2 | TRBV10-2
CASSLRLGSNQPQHF | TGTGCCAGCAGTTTAAGGTTGGGTAGCAATCAGCCCCAGCATTTT | 15 | - | TRBJ1-5 | - | TRBV27
CASSPSATRTDVPWGNQPQHF | TGTGCCAGCTCACCATCGGCGACGAGGACAGACGTACCTTGGGGCAATCAGCCCCAGCATTTT | 21 | - | TRBJ1-5 | - | TRBV18
CASSEGRLAVHNEQFF | TGTGCCAGCAGCGAGGGTAGACTAGCGGTTCACAATGAGCAGTTCTTC | 16 | - | TRBJ2-1 | TRBD2 | TRBV9
CASSLTGSVNTQYF | TGTGCCAGCAGTCTGACAGGGTCGGTAAATACGCAGTATTTT | 14 | - | TRBJ2-3 | TRBD1 | TRBV27
CASSFRGSGETQHF | TGTGCCAGCAGTTTTCGAGGGAGCGGGGAGACCCAGCACTTC | 14 | - | TRBJ2-5 | TRBD2 | TRBV28
CASKWASGDYEQYF | TGTGCCAGTAAGTGGGCTAGCGGGGACTACGAGCAGTACTTC | 14 | - | TRBJ2-7 | TRBD2 | TRBV2
CASSIPDRGAEKLFF | TGTGCCAGCAGCATACCGGACAGGGGGGCTGAAAAACTGTTTTTT | 15 | once | TRBJ1-4 | TRBD1 | TRBV5-6